The sequence of this TCR beta chain was determined in a study of T cells in Graves' hyperthyroidism and ophthalmopathy. Amplified regions were TCR beta CDR3 sequences from RNA transcripts. Researchers ran a first-round RT-PCR on the TCR CDR3 using the HTBI primer set. TCRdb redid the calling of the multiplex PCR reads with MiXCR, one entry per CDR3 protein. The repertoire has approximately 640,000 distinct CDR3 sequences, about 17% of them found once; the top ten carry 3.8%. This clonotype was observed many times. Antigen: not known. Fresh peripheral blood, approximately 9.6 ml, yielded the PBMCs. Overall study findings and caveats: In blood, most of the thyroid clonotypes expanded above 0.001 were also present.

Trimming took 6 bases from V and 2 from J; bases not matched to a gene: 8. This CDR3 region has 16 residues. Germline CDR1 reads MDHEN; CDR2 reads SYDVKM. The sample consisted of blood. The J gene is TRBJ1-5, the V gene TRBV28, with 9 bases aligning to TRBD1. The TCR originated in a woman aged 25 to 45 with Graves' hyperthyroidism. This chain's CDR3 is CASRTQGALGNQPQHF. The CDR3 bases are TGTGCCAGCAGGACACAGGGGGCTCTGGGCAATCAGCCCCAGCATTTT.